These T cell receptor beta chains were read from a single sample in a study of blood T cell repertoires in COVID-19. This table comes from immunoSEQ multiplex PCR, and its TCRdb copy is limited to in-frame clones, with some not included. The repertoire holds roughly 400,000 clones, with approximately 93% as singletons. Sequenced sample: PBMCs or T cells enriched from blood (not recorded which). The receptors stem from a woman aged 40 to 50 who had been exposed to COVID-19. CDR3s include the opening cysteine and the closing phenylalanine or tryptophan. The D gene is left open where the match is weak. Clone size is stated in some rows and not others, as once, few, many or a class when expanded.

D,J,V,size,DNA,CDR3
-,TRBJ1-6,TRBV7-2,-,TGTGCCAGCAGCCCACCGGGAGGAGCGAATTCACCCCTCCACTTT,CASSPPGGANSPLHF
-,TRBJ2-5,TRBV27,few,TGTGCCAGCCGGGGGTCCAGGGTCCAAGAGACCCAGTACTTC,CASRGSRVQETQYF
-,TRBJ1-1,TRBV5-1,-,TGCGCCAGCAGCCCGTGGGGGCGGGGGGCCGAGTCTGAAGCTTTCTTT,CASSPWGRGAESEAFF
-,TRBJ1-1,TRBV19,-,TGTGCCAGTAGTATAAGAGGTGGCCCTGAAGCTTTCTTT,CASSIRGGPEAFF
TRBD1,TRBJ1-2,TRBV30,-,TGTGCCTGGAAAGGGGACAGGGGCCTCGGGGGCTACACCTTC,CAWKGDRGLGGYTF
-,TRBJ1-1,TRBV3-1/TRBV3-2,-,TGTGCCAGCAGCCAACGACAGGCGAACACTGAAGCTTTCTTT,CASSQRQANTEAFF
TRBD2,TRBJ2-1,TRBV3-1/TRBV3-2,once,TGTGCCAGCAGCCCCCCTAGCGGGGGTTACAATGAGCAGTTCTTC,CASSPPSGGYNEQFF
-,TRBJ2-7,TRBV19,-,TGTGCCAGTAGTAGAGGGGGACTAACCTACGAGCAGTACTTC,CASSRGGLTYEQYF
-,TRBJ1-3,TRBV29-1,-,TGCAGCGCCGAAGCAAAAGACACCATATATTTT,CSAEAKDTIYF
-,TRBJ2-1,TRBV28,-,TGTGCCAGCACTGACCTACAGGGCCTTGAGCAGTTCTTC,CASTDLQGLEQFF
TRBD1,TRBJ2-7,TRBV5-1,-,TGCGCCAGCAGCAGGGGACAGATCTACGAGCAGTACTTC,CASSRGQIYEQYF
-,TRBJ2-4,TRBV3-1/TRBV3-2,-,TGTGCCAGCAGCAATACTTTAGCCAAAAACATTCAGTACTTC,CASSNTLAKNIQYF
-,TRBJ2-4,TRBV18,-,TGTGCCAGCTCATCGTCCGGGGAACGTAACATTCAGTACTTC,CASSSSGERNIQYF
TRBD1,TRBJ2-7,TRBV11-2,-,TGTGCCAGCAGCTTAGCAGATAAACAGGGGGCGACTTACGAGCAGTACTTC,CASSLADKQGATYEQYF
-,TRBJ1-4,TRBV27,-,TGTGCCAGCAGTCCCGACAGGAGTAATGAAAAACTGTTTTTT,CASSPDRSNEKLFF
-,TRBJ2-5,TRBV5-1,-,TGCGCCAGCAGCCTGGGACTTCTCCAGTACTTC,CASSLGLLQYF
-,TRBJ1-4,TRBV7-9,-,TGTGCCAGCAGCTTAGCGGGAGGTGAAAAACTGTTTTTT,CASSLAGGEKLFF
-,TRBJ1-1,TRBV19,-,TGTGCCAGTAGTATGGGCCCCAACACTGAAGCTTTCTTT,CASSMGPNTEAFF
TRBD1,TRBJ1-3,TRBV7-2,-,TGTGCCAGCAGTTCCGGGACAGGGGGAAACACCATATATTTT,CASSSGTGGNTIYF
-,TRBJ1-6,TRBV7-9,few,TGTGCCAGCAGCACAGGAGGGGCTAATTCACCCCTCCACTTT,CASSTGGANSPLHF
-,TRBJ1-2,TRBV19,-,TGTGCCAGTAGTATAGTAGCCCTGAGGGACTATGGCTACACCTTC,CASSIVALRDYGYTF
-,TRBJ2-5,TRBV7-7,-,TGTGCTAGCAGCTTAAATAGGGGATTGGGAGAGACCCAGTACTTC,CASSLNRGLGETQYF
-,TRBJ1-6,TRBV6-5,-,TGTGCCAGCAAGGCGGGGGGGCTTCGTTCACCCCTCCACTTT,CASKAGGLRSPLHF
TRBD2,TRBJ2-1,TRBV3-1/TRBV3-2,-,TGTGCCAGCAGCCAAGCTGTGGTAGCGGGTGGAGATGAGCAGTTCTTC,CASSQAVVAGGDEQFF
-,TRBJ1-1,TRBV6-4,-,TGTGCCAGCAGCAAAGGGGGGGTCGGCACTGAAGCTTTCTTT,CASSKGGVGTEAFF
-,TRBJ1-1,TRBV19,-,TGTGCCACCACCCTAGGCAGGGCTGTTCCTGAAGCTTTCTTT,CATTLGRAVPEAFF
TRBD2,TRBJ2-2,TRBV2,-,TGTGCCACAAGGACTAGCGGGGGGGATAACACCGGGGAGCTGTTTTTT,CATRTSGGDNTGELFF
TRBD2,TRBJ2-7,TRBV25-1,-,TGTGCCAGCGCTCCGACTAGCGGCGACTACGAGCAGTACTTC,CASAPTSGDYEQYF
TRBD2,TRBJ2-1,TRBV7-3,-,TGTGCCAGCAGCTTAACCGGGACTAGCGGGACATACAATGAGCAGTTCTTC,CASSLTGTSGTYNEQFF
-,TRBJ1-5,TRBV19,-,TGTGCCAGCCGGGGATGGGATAGCAATCAGCCCCAGCATTTT,CASRGWDSNQPQHF
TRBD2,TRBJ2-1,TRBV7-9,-,TGTGCCAGCAGCTTAGCGCGGGGACTAGCCTACAATGAGCAGTTCTTC,CASSLARGLAYNEQFF